This TCR beta chain was observed in a study of cytomegalovirus exposure and HLA in healthy donors (dated by TCRdb to the late 2010s). Concerning the study at large: An earlier analysis of several hundred of the donors reported roughly 300 Gb of sequence data and 117 million unique TCR beta sequences obtained from around 180 million T cells. An early release covering 550 to 650 HLA-typed donors comprised about 310 gigabases of sequencing data and around 86 million unique TCR sequences. Of the 350 to 450 genotyped donors, roughly 85% fell in the genetic ancestry cluster associated with self-reported Caucasian donors. The aim of the study was to test whether cataloging public T cell receptors could identify signatures of past pathogen exposure. The study used immunosequencing to profile the T cell repertoires of more than 650 subjects and linked those repertoires to cytomegalovirus serostatus. Along with the approximately 700-subject first cohort, a separate validation cohort of about 110 different subjects was used. The study combined high-throughput TCR immunosequencing, statistical association of individual TCRs with disease status, and machine learning to predict cytomegalovirus infection status. A later analysis re-examined previously published TCR beta repertoires from roughly 650 donors and added high-resolution HLA genotyping to investigate patterns of TCR occurrence. Rather than drawing on any new phenotypic data, the later analysis identified candidate immune exposures from TCR beta sequences and the way those sequences occurred across donors. To decide whether each TCR beta V gene segment behaved as functional or pseudogenic, an earlier analysis of nearly 600 of the donors relied on high-throughput TCR beta sequencing. Alongside the repertoire data, information on donor age, sex, ethnicity and CMV serostatus was compiled. A later genetic analysis used genome-wide SNP genotypes for about 65% of the 666 donors, treating that subset as a discovery cohort. All discovery cohort repertoires had been generated on a single sequencing platform. Both class I and class II loci were covered by HLA typing, at four-digit resolution. The number of donors typed differed by locus, with roughly 629-640 for A, B, C, DRB1 and DQB1, around 500 for DQA1, 600 to 610 for DPA1, and some 450 for DPB1. Several DR-DQ haplotypes were handled as single units for association and clustering because linkage in the cohort was strong. On average, approximately 250,000 unique TCR beta nucleotide sequences were sequenced per donor among roughly 430 genotyped donors of the cohort, with roughly 18% of those sequences being non-productive.

Libraries were prepared through the immunoSEQ multiplex PCR assay. The multiplex PCR relied on a mix of 60 forward primers for TCR Vbeta segments and 13 reverse primers for TCR Jbeta segments. The CDR3 region of rearranged TCR beta genes was amplified from genomic DNA by a multiplex PCR assay. The amplified TCR beta libraries were sequenced on the Illumina HiSeq System as 87-base-pair reads. As for how the authors treated the data: A later analysis tallied 75 million to 95 million unique TCR beta chains across the 660 or so repertoires, and some 10 million of those chains were shared by two or more donors. Raw reads were error-corrected and collapsed into unique sequences with a nearest-neighbor algorithm that merged closely related sequences to remove PCR and sequencing errors. CDR3 sequences were aligned to IMGT reference sequences to assign V, D and J gene segments. For a sequence to be retained, a match of at least six nucleotides was required to both a V gene segment and a J gene segment. Rearrangements were classified as productive when the CDR3 lacked stop codons and remained in frame with V and J, and all other rearrangements were classified as non-productive. CDR3 was defined by IMGT convention, running from the second conserved V-encoded cysteine to the conserved J-encoded phenylalanine. Sequences without an unambiguous match to a single V gene segment were excluded from the earlier analysis of approximately 600 of the donors. In an earlier analysis of approximately 590 of the donors, V segments were called functional above 56.7% productive rearrangements and were called segregating when the between-donor standard deviation exceeded 5%. A statistical classification framework was built to diagnose cytomegalovirus status from the catalog of TCR beta chain sequences. V and J gene assignment, in a later analysis, came from comparing TCR nucleotide sequences with IMGT/GENE-DB human TR gene sequences. Using the TCRdist pipeline, a later analysis assigned CDR3 sequences along with most-parsimonious VDJ recombination scenarios. A later analysis defined each TCR beta chain by its CDR3 amino acid sequence plus V-gene family, and excluded reads lacking a unique V-gene family. To address suspected cross-contamination and a sequencing artifact, a later analysis removed approximately 590 highly shared, low-generation-probability nucleotide sequences. A later analysis calculated a clonal expansion index for each public chain from normalized within-repertoire ranks of inferred template counts. Generation probabilities in a later analysis came from a VDJ recombination model fitted to out-of-frame rearrangements, and those results were checked against IGoR. A later analysis scored TCR-TCR, TCR-HLA and TCR-CMV co-occurrence with hypergeometric tests, applying a repertoire-size bias correction to TCR pairs. A later analysis estimated false discovery rates by permuting HLA or CMV assignments 20 times. In a later analysis, co-occurring TCRs were grouped using DBSCAN, with TCRdist sequence similarity added in when clustering inside HLA-allele-positive subsets. Repertoires with fewer than 30,000 or more than 120,000 public chains, plus five repertoires with anomalous nucleotide sharing, were excluded from co-occurrence clustering. This immuneACCESS table, as held by TCRdb, lists in-frame sequences with V and J called but not all clones. Of the missing ones, under half trace to an unresolved V gene in checked studies; the others have no known cause. The V and J calls and clone size are taken from that table; D and trimming were inferred from the DNA. The sample table lists about 180,000 clones, under 90% of them with a count of one. The ten largest account for 6% to 7.5% of the sample.

The cohort consisted of hundreds of healthy bone marrow donors. Cohort members were all nominally healthy when sampled, although unrecorded immune exposures were likely present. The donor tested CMV seropositive and was one of the 289 seropositive cohort members. Every donor gave a peripheral blood sample, and the peripheral blood mononuclear cells from that sample were used for TCR beta sequencing. The Qiagen DNeasy Blood Extraction Kit was used to extract genomic DNA from the blood cell samples. General findings and caveats noted by the study authors: Correlated functional status among segregating V segments might be attributable to linkage disequilibrium, but an unknown experimental factor could not be ruled out. Only TCR beta chains were sequenced in this cohort, and the absence of alpha or paired-chain data limited detectable features. A cluster of highly shared sequence variants was judged likely to represent a technical artifact of the sequencing pipeline. In a later analysis, HLA-associated TCR beta chains showed more clonal expansion and lower generation probabilities than non-associated chains that were equally common. According to a later analysis, TCR association rates differed among HLA loci, with DRB1 alleles showing the most associated TCRs and HLA-C alleles showing the fewest. Most CMV-associated TCR beta chains appeared to be HLA-restricted in a later analysis, and the HLA associations seemed to be driven largely by CMV exposure. In a later analysis, some 17,000 TCR beta sequences were associated with specific HLA alleles at a false discovery rate of 0.05. Because some donors lacked HLA typing at each locus, the association tests relied only on the typed subset. Compared with the 666-donor mean, donors in an Asian-associated ancestry cluster had fewer N-insertions in productive TCRs, according to a later genetic analysis. In the study, 150 to 200 TCR beta chains were listed as associated with cytomegalovirus. A further reported finding was that TCR beta sequences accurately predicted the HLA-A and HLA-B alleles for most subjects in the first cohort. A few of the identified cytomegalovirus-associated TCR beta chains were confirmed in vitro to be specific for cytomegalovirus antigens. An earlier analysis of approximately 590 of the donors showed that most TCR beta V segments appeared in productive rearrangements either about 87% or about 30% of the time, which broadly matched IMGT annotations. CMV serostatus was the only immune exposure information available for the cohort. An association between a missense DCLRE1C variant and V-gene and J-gene trimming of TCR beta chains was found in a later genetic analysis and replicated in an independent cohort. According to a later analysis, parvovirus B19, influenza, CMV and Epstein-Barr virus appeared linked to several top co-occurrence clusters. Most TCR sequences were seen in very few donors, while some public TCRs were found in many individuals. In both the original and validation cohorts, the classifier was reported to diagnose cytomegalovirus status with high specificity and sensitivity. Strong co-occurrence of HLA alleles, especially DR and DQ, made assigning TCR associations to individual alleles difficult. Because the 87-base-pair reads could not distinguish some IMGT-functional V segments, including TRBV6-2 and TRBV6-3, those segments were excluded. Because counts were too low, around 17 rarely observed V segments, including chromosome 9 orphons, were left out of the earlier analysis of some 600 of the donors. According to the authors, the approach could potentially be generalized to other disease states and immunological phenotypes. Sequencing depth was assumed to be roughly uniform across donors in the presence/absence analyses, though that assumption may not hold.

The CDR3 numbers 24 residues from cysteine through phenylalanine. The CDR3 DNA has 72 bases and is translated from base 1. The junction carries 40 bases between V and J, which are trimmed by 4 bases and 3 bases respectively. The germline V gene supplies CDR1 LGHNA and CDR2 YNFKEQ. Turning to this clone: Its antigen is still unknown. No per-base quality is available; no much larger clone lies one base away.

The sample taken for sequencing was PBMCs. The clonotype was recovered from a man aged 30 to 39 in good health and CMV-seropositive. The receptor chain draws on TRBV4-2 and TRBJ2-1; a tentative D match to TRBD2 spans 6 bases. The nucleotide sequence is given as TGTGCCAGCAGCCCGGAGCGGGCCGCGCACCTTTTGGAACGAAAGACCCGGCGCTACAATGAGCAGTTCTTC. Its protein is CASSPERAAHLLERKTRRYNEQFF.